The clone carrying this TCR beta chain was seen only a few times. CDR3 length equals 13 residues. Germline V CDR1 and CDR2: MNHEY, SMNVEV (reference sequence). V was shortened by 3 bases and J by 1 base, with 6 bases between the two germline ends. The data belong to a study of OX40 agonist ivuxolimab in advanced cancers. Using immunoSEQ multiplex PCR, the repertoire was profiled, and TCRdb retains in-frame clones only, with some absent. The data contain tens of thousands of clones, 65% to 85% of them seen just once; the ten biggest clones take up approximately 4.6%. This TCR was sampled from an adult with an advanced solid tumor such as melanoma, head and neck, liver or kidney cancer. This specimen consisted of CD4+ or CD8+ T cells sorted from blood, obtained in a trial of the OX40 agonist ivuxolimab. The chain uses TRBV27 and TRBJ1-1; TRBD1 might be the D (6 bases). This CDR3 is CASSLDRNTEAFF. The CDR3 DNA sequence: TGTGCCAGCAGTTTGGACAGGAACACTGAAGCTTTCTTT.